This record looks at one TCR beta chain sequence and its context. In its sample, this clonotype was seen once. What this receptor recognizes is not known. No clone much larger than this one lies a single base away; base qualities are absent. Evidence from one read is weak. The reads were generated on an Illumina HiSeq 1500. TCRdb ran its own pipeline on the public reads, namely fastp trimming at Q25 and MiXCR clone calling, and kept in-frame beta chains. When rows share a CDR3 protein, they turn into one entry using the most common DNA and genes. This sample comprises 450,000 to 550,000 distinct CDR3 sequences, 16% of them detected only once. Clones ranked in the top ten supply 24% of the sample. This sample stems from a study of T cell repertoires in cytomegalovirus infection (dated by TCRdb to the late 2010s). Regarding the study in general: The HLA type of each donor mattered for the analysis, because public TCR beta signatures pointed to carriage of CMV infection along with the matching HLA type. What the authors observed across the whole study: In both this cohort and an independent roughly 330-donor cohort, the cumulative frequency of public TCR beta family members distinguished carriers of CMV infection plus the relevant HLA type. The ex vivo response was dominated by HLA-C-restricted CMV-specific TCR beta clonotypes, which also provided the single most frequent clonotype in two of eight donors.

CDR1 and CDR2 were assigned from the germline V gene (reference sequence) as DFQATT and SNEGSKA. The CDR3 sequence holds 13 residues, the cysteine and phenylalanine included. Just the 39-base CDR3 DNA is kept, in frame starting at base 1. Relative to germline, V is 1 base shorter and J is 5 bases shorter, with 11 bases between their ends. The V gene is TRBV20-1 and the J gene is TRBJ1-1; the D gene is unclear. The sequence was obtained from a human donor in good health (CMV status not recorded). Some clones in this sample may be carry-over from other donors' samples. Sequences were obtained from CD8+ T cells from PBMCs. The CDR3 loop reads CSARGEYGTEAFF. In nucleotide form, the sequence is TGCAGTGCTAGAGGGGAATATGGGACTGAAGCTTTCTTT.